One and the same sample provided the 18 T cell receptor beta chains below, sequenced in a study of cytomegalovirus exposure and HLA in healthy donors. The primer mix had 60 Vbeta and 13 Jbeta primers. TCRdb keeps only in-frame clones here, not all; method: immunoSEQ multiplex PCR. This sample yields 200,000 to 250,000 clones, of which around 85% are seen a single time; around 1.4% belongs to the top ten. The sequenced sample was PBMCs. These receptors came from a human donor in good health.

CDR3 amino acids: CASSLISGANVLTF. CDR3 DNA: TGTGCCAGCAGTCTAATCTCTGGGGCCAACGTCCTGACTTTC. The rearrangement uses TRBV7-3 and TRBJ2-6; the D is unclear. This CDR3 has 14 residues. V was shortened by 6 bases and J by 0 bases, with 6 bases between the two germline ends. CDR1 is SGHTA and CDR2 is FQGTGA in the germline V gene.

V gene TRBV7-6 combines with J gene TRBJ2-5; TRBD1 aligns across 7 bases. Germline V CDR1 and CDR2: SGHVS, FNYEAQ. The trim removed 0 bases at V and 4 bases at J, leaving 8 bases unmatched. There are 16 residues in the CDR3. CDR3 bases: TGTGCCAGCAGCTTAGCGGGACAGCTCCGCAGAGAGACCCAGTACTTC. Translation gives CASSLAGQLRRETQYF.

As to this clone: Mismatch with germline at one junction end may stem from a read error. In nucleotides, the CDR3 is TGTTCCAGCAGTCACACTAGGGGGACAGGGAGTCAGCCCCAGCATTTT. As protein: CSSSHTRGTGSQPQHF. The rearrangement links TRBV7-9 to TRBJ1-5; TRBD1 aligns across 9 bases. CDR1 and CDR2 (germline): SEHNR, FQNEAQ (reference sequence). The length of the CDR3 is 16 residues. The variable domain in full, with the rest retrieved from reference TRBV7-9 and TRBJ1-5, is DTGVSQNPRHKITKRGQNVTFRCDPISEHNRLYWYRQTLGQGPEFLTYFQNEAQLEKSRLLSDRFSAERPKGSFSTLEIQRTEQGDSAMYLCSSSHTRGTGSQPQHFGDGTRLSIL.

The chain recombines TRBV10-3 with TRBJ2-5, with D perhaps TRBD1 (6 bases). This CDR3 is 14 amino acids long. V lost 6 bases and J lost 2, with 13 bases in between. Looked up from germline, CDR1 is ENHRY and CDR2 is SYGVKD. In DNA form, the CDR3 reads TGTGCCATCAGCTATACAAGGGGGCAAGAGACCCAGTACTTC. This gives the protein CAISYTRGQETQYF.

This chain uses TRBV14 with TRBJ2-3; 13 bases map to TRBD2. With 9 bases clipped from V and 5 bases from J, the junction kept 11 bases outside the gene matches. The CDR3 runs to 16 residues. Germline V lookup: CDR1 SGHDN, CDR2 FVKESK. CDR3 in DNA: TGTGCCAGTTTGGGACTAGCGGGGATGTGTGGAGATACGCAGTATTTT. It translates to CASLGLAGMCGDTQYF.

The chain joins TRBV10-2 to TRBJ2-1, with D maybe TRBD1 (8 bases). V was shortened by 3 bases and J by 7 bases, with 13 bases between the two germline ends. The germline gives CDR1 WSHSY, CDR2 SAAADI. This CDR3 region has 14 residues. The CDR3 loop reads CASSELQGGNEQFF. The CDR3 bases are TGCGCCAGCAGTGAACTACAGGGGGGGAATGAGCAGTTCTTC.

The rearrangement uses TRBV28 and TRBJ2-7, with TRBD1 matching 7 bases. CDR3 length: 13 amino acids. With 7 bases clipped from V and 6 bases from J, the junction kept 9 bases outside the gene matches. Germline CDR1 is MDHEN and CDR2 is SYDVKM. The CDR3 protein is CASTTGSFFEQYF. The CDR3 DNA follows: TGTGCCAGCACGACAGGGTCTTTCTTCGAGCAGTACTTC.

Comments on this clone: The germline gene is not matched at one end of the junction; a read error may be the cause. The rearrangement links TRBV9 to TRBJ1-6, with 8 bases fitting TRBD1. This CDR3 spans 8 amino acids. Germline assignment: CDR1 SGDLS and CDR2 YYNGEE. The CDR3 reads CARRDRRF. DNA for the CDR3: TGTGCCAGGAGGGACAGGAGGTTT.

The chain recombines TRBV9 with TRBJ1-3; the D is unclear. V lost 4 bases, J lost 0 bases, and 11 bases lay in between. The CDR3 length is 15 residues. The germline V gene encodes CDR1 SGDLS and CDR2 YYNGEE. The CDR3 DNA is TGTGCCAGCAGCCCGTGGGCTCCCTCTGGAAACACCATATATTTT. Translated: CASSPWAPSGNTIYF.

As concerns this clone: Distinct nucleotide sequences in the sample also encode this CDR3. V usage is TRBV11-3 and J usage is TRBJ2-1; 12 nucleotides line up with TRBD2. The CDR3 has 15 amino acids. V shed 3 bases, J shed 4 bases, and the junction held 1 base outside the gene matches. CDR1 SGHNT and CDR2 YENEEA come from the germline V gene. CDR3 in DNA: TGTGCCAGCAGCTTGGGACTAGCGGGTTACAATGAGCAGTTCTTC. This encodes CASSLGLAGYNEQFF.

This clone occurred a few times. The chain carries TRBV2 and TRBJ2-2; D remains unclear. The V gene's germline CDR1 is SNHLY and CDR2 FYNNEI. V lost 5 bases and J 1 base, leaving 8 bases between the germline ends. CDR3 size: 14 residues. CDR3 sequence reads: CASSHPGNTGELFF. The CDR3 bases are TGTGCCAGCAGTCATCCCGGGAACACCGGGGAGCTGTTTTTT.

The J gene is TRBJ2-5, the V gene TRBV7-2, with a weak D call TRBD2 (5 bases). The CDR3 has 15 residues. CDR1 is SGHTA and CDR2 is FQGNSA in the germline V gene. V was trimmed by 2 bases and J by 4 bases, leaving 14 bases between them. The CDR3 DNA follows: TGTGCCAGCAGCTTATCTCGTGGCGGGCTAGAGACCCAGTACTTC. This translates into CASSLSRGGLETQYF.

The chain is built from TRBV7-2 and TRBJ2-7; D unclear. V was cut by 4 bases and J by 1 base, with 20 bases left in between. CDR1 is SGHTA and CDR2 is FQGNSA in the germline V gene. The CDR3 extends over 17 amino acids. CDR3 residues: CASSSRPPSPKSYEQYF. CDR3 nucleotides: TGTGCCAGCAGCTCCAGGCCGCCCAGCCCCAAGTCCTACGAGCAGTACTTC. Combining the CDR3 with reference TRBV7-2 and TRBJ2-7 gives the whole variable domain GAGVSQSPSNKVTEKGKDVELRCDPISGHTALYWYRQSLGQGLEFLIYFQGNSAPDKSGLPSDRFSAERTGGSVSTLTIQRTQQEDSAVYLCASSSRPPSPKSYEQYFGPGTRLTVT.

This chain links TRBV19 with TRBJ1-5; 7 bases map to TRBD1. Germline CDR1 and CDR2: LNHDA and SQIVND (reference sequence). The CDR3 consists of 14 residues. J lost 2 bases, V lost 5 bases, and 3 bases had no gene match. The CDR3: CASSDRVGNQPQHF. DNA for the CDR3: TGTGCCAGTAGTGACAGGGTTGGCAATCAGCCCCAGCATTTT.

The chain joins TRBV30 to TRBJ2-5, with D tentatively TRBD1 (5 bases). The J call may be in error: the DNA end matches TRBJ2-7 better. CDR1 is GTSNPN, CDR2 SVGIG, per germline (reference sequence). This CDR3 has 12 amino acids. CDR3 amino acids: CAWSEGDYEQYF. The DNA for the CDR3 is TGTGCCTGGAGTGAAGGGGATTACGAGCAGTACTTC.

Only a few counts were recorded for this clone. The J gene is TRBJ1-2, the V gene TRBV12-5; 7 bases align to TRBD1. This CDR3 has 17 amino acids. V lost 1 base, J lost 5 bases, and 13 bases stayed unmatched. CDR1 LGHNT and CDR2 FRNRAP come from the germline V gene. The CDR3 DNA sequence: TGTGCTAGTGGTTTGGGCCGGGACAGCTCGTTTTCTTATGGCTACACCTTC. The encoded protein is CASGLGRDSSFSYGYTF.

The chain carries TRBV28 and TRBJ1-5; D unclear. CDR1 and CDR2 (germline): MDHEN, SYDVKM. Trimming took off 6 bases at V and 11 bases at J, with 17 bases between the two ends. This CDR3 has 13 amino acids. The CDR3 sequence is CASSLAYYVAQHF. CDR3 DNA: TGTGCCAGCAGCCTCGCGTATTACGTAGCCCAGCATTTT. Complete variable domain (other parts from reference TRBV28 and TRBJ1-5): DVKVTQSSRYLVKRTGEKVFLECVQDMDHENMFWYRQDPGLGLRLIYFSYDVKMKEKGDIPEGYSVSREKKERFSLILESASTNQTSMYLCASSLAYYVAQHFGDGTRLSIL.

Regarding this clone: Because it lacks the conserved phenylalanine or tryptophan at the end, this CDR3 is likely a read error. This chain uses TRBV9 with TRBJ2-2, with no clear D. This CDR3 region has 14 residues. Germline CDR1 SGDLS, CDR2 YYNGEE. The V end lost 4 bases, the J end lost 6 bases, and 13 bases lay between the germline ends. CDR3 protein: CASSSYHAPGELFY. Here the CDR3 DNA reads TGTGCCAGCAGCTCTTACCATGCACCCGGGGAGCTGTTTTAT.